The present T cell receptor (beta chain) was sequenced within a study of CD8 T cells in ankylosing spondylitis. Study-wide findings and caveats: Significantly higher representation of disease-linked clones was reported for matched ankylosing spondylitis synovial fluid. Characteristic of ankylosing spondylitis blood, it appeared, was a TCR beta motif comprising several highly homologous variants.

Concerning this clonotype itself: Its target is not known.

TCRdb called the 5' RACE reads again in MiXCR, with one record for every CDR3 protein. Of approximately 550,000 distinct CDR3 sequences in the sample, roughly 13% are singletons; the top ten hold over 6.5%. V gave up 6 bases and J gave up 1 base, with 12 bases separating them. The CDR3 runs to 14 residues. Per the germline V gene, CDR1 is DFQATT and CDR2 is SNEGSKA (reference sequence). The chain employs TRBV20-1 and TRBJ2-2; D is ambiguous. The TCR sequence derives from a male donor with ankylosing spondylitis. Sample: blood, either unsorted or a sorted T cell fraction (not recorded which). CDR3 amino acids: CSAITSLNTGELFF. CDR3 sequence (DNA): TGCAGTGCAATCACATCGCTGAACACCGGGGAGCTGTTTTTT.